This entry lists 31 T cell receptor beta chains sequenced from one sample in a study of blood T cell repertoires in COVID-19. Assay: immunoSEQ multiplex PCR; the TCRdb copy retains only in-frame clones and omits some. The sample has roughly 100,000 clones; about 83% are singletons. Sequenced sample: peripheral blood. The receptors were gathered from a man aged 35-49 years with active or convalescent COVID-19.

This clone came up a few times. V and J are TRBV10-1 and TRBJ1-6; no clear D. The CDR3 consists of 15 residues. Germline V gene sequence: CDR1 WNHNN, CDR2 SYGVQD (reference sequence). V was pared by 0 bases and J by 6 bases, with 9 bases between. The CDR3 sequence: CASSESRKTNSPLHF. The DNA of the CDR3 is TGCGCCAGCAGTGAGTCGCGCAAAACTAATTCACCCCTCCACTTT.

The chain has TRBV6-6 and TRBJ2-7; TRBD1 matches 11 bases. Germline V lookup: CDR1 MNHNY, CDR2 SVGAGI (reference sequence). The junction had 8 bases not matched to a gene; V was cut back by 4 bases and J by 3 bases. The CDR3 is 16 residues long. The DNA of the CDR3 is TGTGCCAGCAGTTCGCACCCGGGACAGGGGGACTACGAGCAGTACTTC. This encodes CASSSHPGQGDYEQYF.

The chain joins TRBV24-1 to TRBJ2-2, with TRBD1 identical over 8 bases. Looked up from germline, CDR1 is KGHDR and CDR2 is SFDVKD. J lost 1 base, V lost 2 bases, and 5 bases had no gene match. The CDR3 totals 17 residues. Written as DNA, the CDR3 is TGTGCCACCAGTGATTGGGGGACAGGACGGAACACCGGGGAGCTGTTTTTT. Protein: CATSDWGTGRNTGELFF.

The genes are TRBV7-7 and TRBJ2-2; 7 bases agree with TRBD2. This CDR3 has 13 residues. Germline assignment: CDR1 SSHAT and CDR2 FNYEAQ (reference sequence). V was pared by 5 bases and J by 4 bases, with 1 base of the junction left unmatched. DNA of the CDR3: TGTGCCAGCAGCGCTAGCGGCACCGGGGAGCTGTTTTTT. This sequence encodes CASSASGTGELFF.

This clone appeared once. The gene calls are TRBV30 and TRBJ2-7; D is unclear. The V end was cut by 7 bases, the J end by 3 bases, with 10 bases between. The length of the CDR3 is 11 residues. Germline loops: CDR1 GTSNPN, CDR2 SVGIG (reference sequence). CDR3 coding DNA: TGTGCCTCCATAAGAGGCTACGAGCAGTACTTC. Translating gives CASIRGYEQYF.

This clone was picked up one time. The CDR3 DNA follows: TGTGCCAGCAGCTCTCGAGATGGCTACACCTTC. Its translation: CASSSRDGYTF. V is TRBV3-1 (or the pseudogene TRBV3-2) and J is TRBJ1-2; D gene unclear. The CDR3 runs 11 residues. Trimming left V 5 bases short and J 6 bases short, with 7 bases between. The germline V gene has CDR1 LGHDT and CDR2 YNNKEL (reference sequence).

This clone showed up just a few times. V and J are TRBV20-1 and TRBJ2-7; tentative D call: TRBD1 (5 bases). Germline CDR1 DFQATT, CDR2 SNEGSKA (reference sequence). Trimming removed 3 bases from V and 3 bases from J, with 6 bases in between. The CDR3 extends over 11 amino acids. DNA for the CDR3: TGCAGTGCTAGGGACAACTACGAGCAGTACTTC. Encoded protein: CSARDNYEQYF.

The V gene is TRBV7-9, the J gene TRBJ2-2, with 9 bases identical to TRBD1. The V segment lost 4 bases and the J segment 4 bases; nucleotides outside the gene matches: 1. There are 14 residues in the CDR3. Germline-derived CDR1 and CDR2 are SEHNR and FQNEAQ (reference sequence). CDR3: CASSSQGATGELFF. The CDR3 nucleotides read TGTGCCAGCAGCTCACAGGGGGCCACCGGGGAGCTGTTTTTT.

The V and J genes are TRBV12-3 or TRBV12-4 and TRBJ1-6, with TRBD1 matching 11 bases. V lost 2 bases to trimming and J lost 16 bases; unmatched junction nucleotides: 4. The CDR3 runs 13 residues. The CDR3 is CASSLWGQGVLHF. Here the CDR3 DNA reads TGTGCCAGCAGTTTATGGGGACAGGGGGTACTCCACTTT.

This clone appeared once. This chain's CDR3 is CAIKGGVQSDTQYF. CDR3 coding DNA: TGTGCCATCAAGGGCGGGGTGCAATCAGATACGCAGTATTTT. This chain joins TRBV10-3 and TRBJ2-3; a possible D gene is TRBD2 (6 bases). The CDR3 is 14 residues long. Between the trimmed V and J ends, which lost 7 bases and 4 bases, there was a span of 15 bases. CDR1 is ENHRY, CDR2 SYGVKD, per germline.

The chain combines TRBV24-1 with TRBJ2-1; D might be TRBD1 (5 bases). Germline CDR1 reads KGHDR; CDR2 reads SFDVKD. V lost 5 bases, J lost 1 base, and 11 bases lay in between. This CDR3 region has 15 residues. CDR3 region: CATSGQGGSYNEQFF. Here the CDR3 DNA reads TGTGCCACCAGTGGTCAGGGTGGATCCTACAATGAGCAGTTCTTC.

The chain is built from TRBV6-5 and TRBJ1-5, with 7 bases lining up with TRBD1. V lost 6 bases to trimming and J lost 7 bases; unmatched junction nucleotides: 9. CDR3 length: 14 residues. CDR1 and CDR2 from the germline V gene are MNHEY and SVGAGI. The CDR3 loop reads CASSQGGAGQPQHF. The CDR3 coding sequence is TGTGCCAGCAGCCAGGGGGGCGCGGGACAGCCCCAGCATTTT.

V usage is TRBV12-5 and J usage is TRBJ1-6, with D possibly being TRBD1 (6 bases). Germline CDR1 and CDR2: LGHNT and FRNRAP. This CDR3 has 16 residues. V was pared by 2 bases and J by 7 bases, with 15 bases between. The CDR3 bases are TGTGCTAGTGGTTTGCTCCCACAGGGATTGAATTCACCCCTCCACTTT. Its protein product is CASGLLPQGLNSPLHF.

The chain uses TRBV27 and TRBJ1-1; D gene ambiguous. The CDR3 runs 13 residues. V was clipped by 5 bases and J by 4 bases, with 11 bases between them. Germline-derived CDR1 and CDR2 are MNHEY and SMNVEV (reference sequence). CDR3 sequence reads: CASSNTGSTEAFF. DNA of the CDR3: TGTGCCAGCAGTAACACGGGATCCACTGAAGCTTTCTTT.

The chain carries TRBV19 and TRBJ1-5; D is possibly TRBD1 (5 bases). This CDR3 has 13 amino acids. CDR1 and CDR2 (germline): LNHDA, SQIVND (reference sequence). V was trimmed by 9 bases and J by 7 bases, leaving 16 bases between them. CDR3 in DNA: TGTGCCAGCTATGGGCAGGGTGGCCAGCCCCAGCATTTT. Protein sequence: CASYGQGGQPQHF.

This clone showed up just a few times. This chain connects TRBV6-6 to TRBJ1-1; TRBD1 matches 8 bases. Germline loops: CDR1 MNHNY, CDR2 SVGAGI (reference sequence). The CDR3 length is 12 residues. The ends lost 7 bases at V and 5 bases at J; junction bases unmatched: 3. The CDR3 is CASNRGKTEAFF. For the CDR3, the DNA is TGTGCCAGCAACAGGGGGAAAACTGAAGCTTTCTTT.

The chain joins TRBV18 to TRBJ1-3, with D perhaps matching TRBD1 (6 bases). The CDR3 runs 18 residues. Germline V CDR1 and CDR2: KGHSH, LQKENI. Trimming removed 1 base from V and 0 bases from J, with 16 bases in between. The CDR3 DNA reads TGTGCCAGCTCACCACTGGCCGACAGGCCGAGCTCTGGAAACACCATATATTTT. This translates into CASSPLADRPSSGNTIYF.

In its sample, this clone was seen once. The genes are TRBV6-5 and TRBJ1-5, with unresolved D. The V end lost 10 bases, the J end lost 1 base, and 5 bases lay between the germline ends. This CDR3 is built from 11 residues. Germline loops: CDR1 MNHEY, CDR2 SVGAGI. CDR3 sequence reads: CATMSNQPQHF. DNA for the CDR3: TGTGCCACCATGAGCAATCAGCCCCAGCATTTT.

The chain has TRBV7-9 and TRBJ2-2, with D possibly being TRBD1 (7 bases). Germline assignment: CDR1 SEHNR and CDR2 FQNEAQ (reference sequence). The CDR3 is made up of 15 amino acids. V dropped 6 bases and J dropped 0 bases, with 11 bases sitting between them. The CDR3 is CASSTGDSNTGELFF. CDR3 nucleotides: TGTGCCAGCAGTACAGGGGACTCGAACACCGGGGAGCTGTTTTTT.

This clone has a single count. The genes are TRBV7-2 and TRBJ2-4, with TRBD2 matching over 14 bases. The V gene's germline CDR1 is SGHTA and CDR2 FQGNSA. The CDR3 is made up of 19 amino acids. After removal of 5 bases from V and 3 bases from J, the junction contained 12 bases not matched to a gene. The CDR3: CASSLFAGTSGGSKNIQYF. CDR3 sequence (DNA): TGTGCCAGCAGCCTCTTCGCCGGGACTAGCGGGGGAAGCAAAAACATTCAGTACTTC.

The rearrangement joins TRBV2 to TRBJ2-3, with TRBD1 identical over 9 bases. V was clipped by 5 bases and J by 2 bases; unmatched bases: 5. This CDR3 is built from 15 residues. Per germline, CDR1 SNHLY and CDR2 FYNNEI. CDR3 sequence reads: CASSSDRGVTDTQYF. The DNA of the CDR3 is TGTGCCAGCAGTTCGGACAGGGGAGTCACAGATACGCAGTATTTT.

This clone was seen only once. V gene TRBV19 combines with J gene TRBJ1-1; 10 nucleotides line up with TRBD1. The CDR3 loop spans 17 amino acids. The V segment lost 2 bases and the J segment 4 bases; nucleotides outside the gene matches: 10. The germline V gene encodes CDR1 LNHDA and CDR2 SQIVND (reference sequence). CDR3 protein: CASSILGQGTHSTEAFF. For the CDR3, the DNA is TGTGCCAGTAGTATATTGGGACAGGGGACACATAGCACTGAAGCTTTCTTT. Full variable domain (rest looked up from reference TRBV19 and TRBJ1-1): DGGITQSPKYLFRKEGQNVTLSCEQNLNHDAMYWYRQDPGQGLRLIYYSQIVNDFQKGDIAEGYSVSREKKESFPLTVTSAQKNPTAFYLCASSILGQGTHSTEAFFGQGTRLTVV.

The chain recombines TRBV2 with TRBJ2-3, with TRBD1 matching 7 bases. V shed 6 bases and J 10 bases; nucleotides not matched to a gene: 4. This CDR3 region has 11 residues. The germline CDR1 and CDR2 sequences are SNHLY and FYNNEI. The CDR3 sequence is CASRPGQPQYF. In DNA, the CDR3 is TGTGCCAGCAGGCCGGGACAGCCGCAGTATTTT.

This chain connects TRBV7-2 to TRBJ1-4, with D tentatively TRBD1 (6 bases). Between the trimmed V and J ends, which lost 5 bases and 7 bases, there was a span of 8 bases. The germline CDR1 and CDR2 sequences are SGHTA and FQGNSA. The CDR3 length is 12 residues. CDR3 DNA sequence: TGTGCCAGCAGCCAGGGGAGTGAAAAACTGTTTTTT. It is translated as CASSQGSEKLFF. The variable domain in full, completed from reference TRBV7-2 and TRBJ1-4, reads GAGVSQSPSNKVTEKGKDVELRCDPISGHTALYWYRQSLGQGLEFLIYFQGNSAPDKSGLPSDRFSAERTGGSVSTLTIQRTQQEDSAVYLCASSQGSEKLFFGSGTQLSVL.

The chain has TRBV12-3 or TRBV12-4 and TRBJ2-4; TRBD1 matches 7 bases. The J segment lost 8 bases and the V segment lost 10 bases, leaving 8 bases of the junction unmatched. CDR3 length: 12 amino acids. CDR3 nucleotide sequence: TGTGCCACTAGGGGACAGAACTACATTCAGTACTTC. Translated: CATRGQNYIQYF.

This chain connects TRBV4-1 to TRBJ1-6, with 9 bases matching TRBD1. The CDR3 spans 16 residues. Germline loops: CDR1 MGHRA, CDR2 YSYEKL. The trim removed 2 bases at V and 9 bases at J, leaving 8 bases unmatched. In DNA, the CDR3 is TGCGCCAGCAGCCAAATAGGGGGACAGGGTGGTTCACCCCTCCACTTT. Protein: CASSQIGGQGGSPLHF.

This sequence joins TRBV19 and TRBJ1-5; D not resolved. The V gene lost 5 bases and the J gene lost 0 bases, with 14 bases spanning the gap. The germline V gene encodes CDR1 LNHDA and CDR2 SQIVND (reference sequence). This CDR3 comprises 16 residues. Here the CDR3 reads CASSEAPRDSNQPQHF. The CDR3 DNA sequence: TGTGCCAGTAGTGAGGCCCCACGGGATAGCAATCAGCCCCAGCATTTT.

The rearrangement uses TRBV19 and TRBJ2-1, with 8 positions matching TRBD1. Germline trimming cut 1 base from V and 6 bases from J; bases unmatched to any gene: 5. The CDR3 has 15 amino acids. The V gene's germline CDR1 is LNHDA and CDR2 SQIVND (reference sequence). CDR3 region: CASSIVRTGSNEQFF. For the CDR3, the DNA is TGTGCCAGTAGTATAGTCCGGACAGGGTCCAATGAGCAGTTCTTC.

This clone occurred a few times. The chain recombines TRBV5-1 with TRBJ1-5; 9 bases are shared with TRBD1. Trimming at V came to 3 bases and at J to 3 bases, leaving 7 bases not matched to a gene. The germline CDR1 and CDR2 sequences are SGHRS and YFSETQ. CDR3 length: 16 residues. CDR3 sequence reads: CASSSPGTGINQPQHF. The CDR3 DNA sequence: TGCGCCAGCAGCTCGCCCGGGACAGGGATCAATCAGCCCCAGCATTTT.

V usage is TRBV25-1 and J usage is TRBJ2-2, with D tentatively TRBD2 (5 bases). Germline CDR1 MGHDK, CDR2 SYGVNS. V lost 4 bases to trimming and J lost 3 bases, with 18 bases between them. The CDR3 totals 17 residues. As DNA, the CDR3 is TGTGCCAGCAGTGGTCGCGATGGTGGCGGGTACACCGGGGAGCTGTTTTTT. This gives the protein CASSGRDGGGYTGELFF.

The V gene is TRBV2, the J gene TRBJ1-5; D perhaps matches TRBD1 (5 bases). In germline, CDR1 is SNHLY, CDR2 FYNNEI. Trimming shortened V by 1 base and J by 5 bases, and 12 bases separated the two germline ends. The length of the CDR3 is 15 residues. CDR3 bases: TGTGCCAGCAGTGAAGGACAGATACCGGATCAGCCCCAGCATTTT. This gives the protein CASSEGQIPDQPQHF. Using reference TRBV2 and TRBJ1-5 for the parts outside the CDR3, the full variable domain is EPEVTQTPSHQVTQMGQEVILRCVPISNHLYFYWYRQILGQKVEFLVSFYNNEISEKSEIFDDQFSVERPDGSNFTLKIRSTKLEDSAMYFCASSEGQIPDQPQHFGDGTRLSIL.